This T cell receptor (beta chain) was recovered during a study of blood T cell repertoires in COVID-19. The CDR3 runs 15 residues. Germline V CDR1 and CDR2: SGHAT, FQNNGV. V lost 5 bases and J 0 bases, leaving 11 bases between the germline ends. Assay: immunoSEQ multiplex PCR; the TCRdb copy retains only in-frame clones and omits some. The sample lists roughly 290,000 clones; 89% were seen once. The sequencing input was PBMCs or T cells enriched from blood (not recorded which). The J gene is TRBJ2-1, the V gene TRBV11-2; D call uncertain. This TCR was sampled from a middle-aged woman who had recovered from COVID-19. The CDR3 spells CASSVTLSSYNEQFF. In DNA form, the CDR3 reads TGTGCCAGCAGCGTGACTCTTAGCTCCTACAATGAGCAGTTCTTC.